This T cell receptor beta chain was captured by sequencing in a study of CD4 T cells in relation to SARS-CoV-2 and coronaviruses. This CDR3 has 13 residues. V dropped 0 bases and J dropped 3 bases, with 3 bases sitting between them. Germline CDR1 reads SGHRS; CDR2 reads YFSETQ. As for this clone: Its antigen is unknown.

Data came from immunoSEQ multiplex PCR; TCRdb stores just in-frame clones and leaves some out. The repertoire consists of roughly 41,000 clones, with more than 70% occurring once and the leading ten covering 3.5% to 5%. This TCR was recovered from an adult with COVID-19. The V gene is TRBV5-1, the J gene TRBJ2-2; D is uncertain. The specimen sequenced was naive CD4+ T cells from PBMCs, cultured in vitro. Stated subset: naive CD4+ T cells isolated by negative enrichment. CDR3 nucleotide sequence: TGCGCCAGCAGCTTGGACTACACCGGGGAGCTGTTTTTT. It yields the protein CASSLDYTGELFF. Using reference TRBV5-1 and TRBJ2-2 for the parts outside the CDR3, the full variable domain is KAGVTQTPRYLIKTRGQQVTLSCSPISGHRSVSWYQQTPGQGLQFLFEYFSETQRNKGNFPGRFSGRQFSNSRSEMNVSTLELGDSALYLCASSLDYTGELFFGEGSRLTVL.